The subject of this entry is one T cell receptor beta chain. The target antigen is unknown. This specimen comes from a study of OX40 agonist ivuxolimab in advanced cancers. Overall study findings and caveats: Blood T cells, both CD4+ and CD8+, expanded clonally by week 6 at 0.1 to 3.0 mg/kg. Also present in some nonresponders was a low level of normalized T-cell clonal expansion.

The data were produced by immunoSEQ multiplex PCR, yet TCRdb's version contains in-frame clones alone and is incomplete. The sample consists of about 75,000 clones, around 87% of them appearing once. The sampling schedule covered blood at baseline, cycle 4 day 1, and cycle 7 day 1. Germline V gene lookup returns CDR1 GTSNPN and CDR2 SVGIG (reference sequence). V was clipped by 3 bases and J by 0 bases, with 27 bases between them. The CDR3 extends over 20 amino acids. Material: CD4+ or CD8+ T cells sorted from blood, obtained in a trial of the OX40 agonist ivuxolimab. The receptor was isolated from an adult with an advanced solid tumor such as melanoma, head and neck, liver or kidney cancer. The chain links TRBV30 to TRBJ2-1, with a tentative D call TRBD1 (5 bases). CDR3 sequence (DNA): TGTGCCTGGAGACACCCCAGAACAGGTTCCTTAGCTCGCTCCTACAATGAGCAGTTCTTC. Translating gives CAWRHPRTGSLARSYNEQFF.